Following are 2 T cell receptor beta chains from one sample sequenced in a study of Ad26.COV2.S vaccination and SARS-CoV-2 variants. Sequencing used immunoSEQ multiplex PCR; TCRdb keeps in-frame clones, though not all of them. Here the sample spans around 420,000 clones, roughly 88% being singletons. This sample's treatment: roughly 20 received Ad26.COV2.S at low or high dose, single or two shots; 5 received placebo; per-sample allocation not given. On day 63 after the first injection, vaccine and placebo recipients gave samples. The specimen comprised peripheral blood, sampled in a trial of Ad26.COV2.S vaccine versus placebo. The receptors originated from a person aged 18 to 59 who received the Ad26.COV2.S COVID-19 vaccine or a placebo.

The chain is built from TRBV11-1 and TRBJ2-3, with 7 nucleotides matching TRBD2. The CDR3 loop spans 15 amino acids. Germline values: CDR1 SGHAT, CDR2 FQDESV (reference sequence). The junction had 8 bases not matched to a gene; V was cut back by 6 bases and J by 2 bases. CDR3 amino acids: CASSFLAAYTDTQYF. DNA for the CDR3: TGTGCCAGCAGTTTCCTAGCGGCCTACACAGATACGCAGTATTTT.

The gene calls are TRBV5-1 and TRBJ1-1; weak D call: TRBD1 (6 bases). The CDR3 sequence is 15 residues long. The V end lost 2 bases, the J end lost 0 bases, and 11 bases lay between the germline ends. CDR1 is SGHRS, CDR2 YFSETQ, per germline. CDR3 in DNA: TGCGCCAGCAGCTTTCAGGGACACCTGAACACTGAAGCTTTCTTT. Translation gives CASSFQGHLNTEAFF.